These 30 T cell receptor beta chains were sequenced from one sample in a study of beta chain features in type 1 diabetes. As every portion of the isolated RNA was reverse transcribed, the sequencing read expressed TCRB transcripts. Generated by immunoSEQ multiplex PCR, the TCRdb table keeps only in-frame clones and is missing some. In the table there are fewer than 650,000 clones, 15% to 19% of which are singletons. The specimen was naive CD4+ T cells from blood. These receptors all stem from a man aged 18 to 30 in good health.

V usage is TRBV2 and J usage is TRBJ1-6; D is possibly TRBD1 (6 bases). The CDR3 loop spans 15 amino acids. V dropped 7 bases and J dropped 0 bases, with 10 bases sitting between them. Germline-derived CDR1 and CDR2 are SNHLY and FYNNEI. For the CDR3, the DNA is TGTGCCAGCAAGCTGACAGGCTCCTATAATTCACCCCTCCACTTT. Translating gives CASKLTGSYNSPLHF.

V is TRBV4-1 and J is TRBJ1-1; 9 nucleotides align to TRBD1. The junction had 9 bases not matched to a gene; V was cut back by 0 bases and J by 10 bases. The CDR3 has 15 amino acids. The germline V gene has CDR1 MGHRA and CDR2 YSYEKL. The CDR3, as DNA: TGCGCCAGCAGCCAAGACTATCAACAGGGGGCAGGAGCTTTCTTT. As protein: CASSQDYQQGAGAFF.

This clone occurred a few times. Other DNA sequences in this specimen translate into the identical CDR3. This chain connects TRBV27 to TRBJ1-3; D uncertain. The CDR3 extends over 13 amino acids. Trimming cost V 6 bases and J 0 bases, with 6 bases left between them. Germline V gives CDR1 MNHEY, CDR2 SMNVEV (reference sequence). CDR3 nucleotide sequence: TGTGCCAGCAGCTTCCTCTCTGGAAACACCATATATTTT. This translates into CASSFLSGNTIYF.

In its sample, this clone was seen a few times. This sequence joins TRBV29-1 and TRBJ1-1, with 7 bases that match TRBD1. CDR3 length equals 14 residues. The germline V gene encodes CDR1 SQVTM and CDR2 ANQGSEA. V lost 7 bases, J lost 1 base, and 9 bases stayed unmatched. As DNA, the CDR3 is TGCAGCGACTCCCCAGGGGGGCCGAACACTGAAGCTTTCTTT. Translated, it gives CSDSPGGPNTEAFF. The whole variable domain, remainder taken from reference TRBV29-1 and TRBJ1-1, is SAVISQKPSRDICQRGTSLTIQCQVDSQVTMMFWYRQQPGQSLTLIATANQGSEATYESGFVIDKFPISRPNLTFSTLTVSNMSPEDSSIYLCSDSPGGPNTEAFFGQGTRLTVV.

This clone was detected only a few times. The CDR3 DNA sequence: TGCGCCAGCAGCCCCAATGTCAGGGATCCGATGGGCTACACCTTC. Its translation is CASSPNVRDPMGYTF. The chain couples TRBV4-1 to TRBJ1-2, with a tentative D call TRBD1 (5 bases). Germline loops: CDR1 MGHRA, CDR2 YSYEKL. Trimming stripped 4 bases from V and 8 bases from J, with 20 bases between. The CDR3 has 15 residues.

This clone appeared a few times. The chain links TRBV18 to TRBJ1-3, with 7 bases lining up with TRBD1. The V gene's germline CDR1 is KGHSH and CDR2 LQKENI. The CDR3 sequence is 17 residues long. Trimming removed 3 bases from V and 0 bases from J; junction bases left unmatched: 8. The CDR3 coding sequence is TGTGCCAGCTCACCGGGACAGCCACAACTCTCTGGAAACACCATATATTTT. Translating gives CASSPGQPQLSGNTIYF. Full variable domain (outside the CDR3, taken from reference TRBV18 and TRBJ1-3): NAGVMQNPRHLVRRRGQEARLRCSPMKGHSHVYWYRQLPEEGLKFMVYLQKENIIDESGMPKERFSAEFPKEGPSILRIQQVVRGDSAAYFCASSPGQPQLSGNTIYFGEGSWLTVV.

This clone was counted only a few times. V gene TRBV10-3 combines with J gene TRBJ2-1, with D unclear. Trimming took off 4 bases at V and 3 bases at J, with 7 bases between the two ends. There are 13 residues in the CDR3. Germline V gives CDR1 ENHRY, CDR2 SYGVKD. CDR3 DNA: TGTGCCATCAGTGGCCTGGACTACAATGAGCAGTTCTTC. This encodes CAISGLDYNEQFF.

The chain recombines TRBV12-5 with TRBJ2-1, with 8 bases matching TRBD1. The CDR3 loop spans 15 amino acids. CDR1 is LGHNT and CDR2 is FRNRAP in the germline V gene. The V segment lost 4 bases and the J segment 2 bases; nucleotides outside the gene matches: 4. CDR3 protein: CASGSGTGPYNEQFF. The CDR3 bases are TGTGCTAGTGGTTCCGGGACAGGACCCTACAATGAGCAGTTCTTC.

There are a few counts of this clone. The rearrangement links TRBV7-3 to TRBJ2-5; D is possibly TRBD1 (6 bases). This CDR3 has 15 amino acids. Germline V gene lookup returns CDR1 SGHTA and CDR2 FQGTGA. Trimming removed 2 bases from V and 2 bases from J, with 12 bases in between. The CDR3 DNA reads as TGTGCCAGCAGCTTATCTCCCGGGACACAAGAGACCCAGTACTTC. This sequence encodes CASSLSPGTQETQYF.

The chain has TRBV5-4 and TRBJ2-7, with 7 bases fitting TRBD1. V lost 0 bases to trimming and J lost 2 bases; unmatched junction nucleotides: 2. The CDR3 totals 14 residues. Germline CDR1 SGHNT, CDR2 YYREEE (reference sequence). CDR3 sequence (DNA): TGTGCCAGCAGCTTGGAAGGGGGCGCCTACGAGCAGTACTTC. The encoded protein is CASSLEGGAYEQYF.

Worth noting for this clone: Compared with germline, one end of the junction differs, possibly owing to a read error. This sample includes further DNA sequences coding for the same CDR3. The chain combines TRBV7-7 with TRBJ1-1; TRBD1 might be the D (5 bases). This CDR3 spans 13 amino acids. Germline CDR1 and CDR2: SSHAT and FNYEAQ (reference sequence). CDR3 in DNA: TGTGCTAGCAGCTTAGCCCAGGGCACTGAAGCTTTCTTT. Translated: CASSLAQGTEAFF.

The J gene is TRBJ1-4, the V gene TRBV15; D possibly corresponds to TRBD1 (5 bases). CDR3 length: 15 amino acids. The ends were cut back, 5 bases at V and 6 bases at J, with 16 bases in the middle. Germline V gene sequence: CDR1 LNHNV, CDR2 YYDKDF (reference sequence). DNA for the CDR3: TGTGCCACCAGCGGCTGGGGGACCCAGTATGAAAAACTGTTTTTT. Protein: CATSGWGTQYEKLFF.

The chain combines TRBV19 with TRBJ1-1; perhaps TRBD1 as D (5 bases). Trimming removed 8 bases at V and 1 base at J, with 17 bases between. CDR1 is LNHDA and CDR2 is SQIVND in the germline V gene (reference sequence). The CDR3 runs 15 residues. DNA for the CDR3: TGTGCCAGTGCACCCCAGGGCCTTCAGAACACTGAAGCTTTCTTT. Translated: CASAPQGLQNTEAFF.

The chain employs TRBV9 and TRBJ1-2; possibly TRBD1 for D (5 bases). V was shortened by 0 bases and J by 5 bases, with 17 bases between the two germline ends. The CDR3 sequence is 16 residues long. In germline, CDR1 is SGDLS, CDR2 YYNGEE. CDR3: CASSVGGPVGVYGYTF. The CDR3 DNA sequence: TGTGCCAGCAGCGTAGGTGGCCCCGTGGGGGTGTATGGCTACACCTTC.

This clone was detected only a few times. V gene TRBV11-1 combines with J gene TRBJ1-5, with TRBD1 as a possible D gene (6 bases). The length of the CDR3 is 15 residues. V was trimmed by 5 bases and J by 2 bases, leaving 13 bases between them. Germline assignment: CDR1 SGHAT and CDR2 FQDESV (reference sequence). The chain's CDR3 is CASSPRGSGNQPQHF. The DNA for the CDR3 is TGTGCCAGCAGCCCCAGGGGATCAGGCAATCAGCCCCAGCATTTT. The complete variable domain, with remaining parts taken from reference TRBV11-1 and TRBJ1-5, reads EAEVAQSPRYKITEKSQAVAFWCDPISGHATLYWYRQILGQGPELLVQFQDESVVDDSQLPKDRFSAERLKGVDSTLKIQPAELGDSAMYLCASSPRGSGNQPQHFGDGTRLSIL.

The genes are TRBV5-4 and TRBJ1-2; a possible D gene is TRBD1 (5 bases). CDR3 length: 14 residues. Trimming cost V 6 bases and J 2 bases, with 14 bases left between them. Germline V gene lookup returns CDR1 SGHNT and CDR2 YYREEE (reference sequence). The CDR3 is CASNDGGSNYGYTF. The DNA of the CDR3 is TGTGCCAGCAACGACGGGGGATCCAACTATGGCTACACCTTC.

This chain connects TRBV15 to TRBJ2-1; 7 bases match TRBD2. With V trimmed by 8 bases and J by 10 bases, 14 bases remained unmatched. Germline loops: CDR1 LNHNV, CDR2 YYDKDF (reference sequence). CDR3 length equals 14 residues. CDR3 sequence: CATQWGGGPLEQFF. CDR3 DNA sequence: TGTGCCACCCAGTGGGGCGGGGGTCCCTTGGAGCAGTTCTTC.

Only a few counts were recorded for this clone. CDR3: CASPPGLGGSSYNEQFF. The CDR3 region has the DNA TGTGCCAGCCCCCCGGGACTAGGAGGGAGCTCCTACAATGAGCAGTTCTTC. This rearrangement joins TRBV28 to TRBJ2-1; TRBD2 agrees at 8 bases. The CDR3 runs to 17 residues. In germline, CDR1 is MDHEN, CDR2 SYDVKM. The trim removed 8 bases at V and 0 bases at J, leaving 12 bases unmatched.

The chain joins TRBV4-1 to TRBJ2-5, with D perhaps matching TRBD2 (6 bases). CDR1 is MGHRA, CDR2 YSYEKL, per germline. The length of the CDR3 is 15 residues. V dropped 1 base and J dropped 1 base, with 10 bases sitting between them. The CDR3 DNA is TGCGCCAGCAGCCAAGTAGCGGTTTTCCAAGAGACCCAGTACTTC. Translated: CASSQVAVFQETQYF.

This clone was picked up a small number of times. This chain connects TRBV7-2 to TRBJ2-3, with TRBD2 matching over 10 bases. After removal of 5 bases from V and 6 bases from J, the junction contained 14 bases not matched to a gene. The CDR3 runs to 17 residues. The V gene's germline CDR1 is SGHTA and CDR2 FQGNSA. The CDR3 loop reads CASSTRQPLAGRDTQYF. The CDR3 DNA reads as TGTGCCAGCAGCACCCGACAGCCACTAGCGGGAAGGGATACGCAGTATTTT.

This rearrangement joins TRBV5-1 to TRBJ2-4; D may match TRBD1 or TRBD2 (5 bases each). This CDR3 has 16 amino acids. The V gene's germline CDR1 is SGHRS and CDR2 YFSETQ. With 0 bases removed from V and 0 bases from J, the gap between germline ends came to 10 bases. CDR3 sequence (DNA): TGCGCCAGCAGCTTGGTTGGGGGAGTAGCCAAAAACATTCAGTACTTC. This codes for CASSLVGGVAKNIQYF. Full variable domain (remainder filled in from reference TRBV5-1 and TRBJ2-4): KAGVTQTPRYLIKTRGQQVTLSCSPISGHRSVSWYQQTPGQGLQFLFEYFSETQRNKGNFPGRFSGRQFSNSRSEMNVSTLELGDSALYLCASSLVGGVAKNIQYFGAGTRLSVL.

This clone showed up just a few times. CDR3 sequence: CASSELDLAGARNEQFF. CDR3 coding DNA: TGTGCCAGCAGTGAACTGGATCTAGCGGGAGCCAGGAATGAGCAGTTCTTC. This chain joins TRBV2 and TRBJ2-1; 10 bases map to TRBD2. CDR3 length equals 17 residues. The V gene's germline CDR1 is SNHLY and CDR2 FYNNEI. V shed 2 bases, J shed 7 bases, and the junction held 11 bases outside the gene matches.

This clone occurred a few times. The CDR3 sequence: CASSVSSGRPLTDTQYF. CDR3 DNA: TGTGCCAGCAGCGTATCTAGCGGGAGGCCCCTGACAGATACGCAGTATTTT. V is TRBV9 and J is TRBJ2-3, with 11 bases lining up with TRBD2. The V gene end was trimmed by 1 base and the J gene end by 3 bases; junction bases not matched to a gene: 7. This CDR3 contains 17 residues. Germline CDR1 and CDR2: SGDLS and YYNGEE.

This chain links TRBV9 with TRBJ2-3, with D uncertain. Per germline, CDR1 SGDLS and CDR2 YYNGEE. The length of the CDR3 is 15 residues. Trimming removed 1 base at V and 4 bases at J, with 13 bases between. CDR3 nucleotide sequence: TGTGCCAGCAGCGTACGGCCCAGGACCGCAGATACGCAGTATTTT. Its protein is CASSVRPRTADTQYF.

This clone was counted only a few times. The gene calls are TRBV10-3 and TRBJ1-2; no definite D call. The CDR3 is 12 amino acids. Per the germline V gene, CDR1 is ENHRY and CDR2 is SYGVKD. Trimming pared 3 bases from V and 8 bases from J, leaving 10 bases between. CDR3 nucleotides: TGTGCCATCAGTGAAAAAGGGAACGGCTACACCTTC. Residues: CAISEKGNGYTF.

This clone occurred a few times. This chain connects TRBV30 to TRBJ2-2; TRBD1 or TRBD2 may be the D gene (6 bases each). V was clipped by 8 bases and J by 0 bases, with 19 bases between them. Germline V lookup: CDR1 GTSNPN, CDR2 SVGIG (reference sequence). The CDR3 extends over 16 amino acids. This CDR3 is CARLHGGRPNTGELFF. The CDR3 nucleotides are TGTGCCCGCCTCCACGGGGGCAGGCCGAACACCGGGGAGCTGTTTTTT. Based on the CDR3 plus reference TRBV30 and TRBJ2-2, the full variable domain is SQTIHQWPATLVQPVGSPLSLECTVEGTSNPNLYWYRQAAGRGLQLLFYSVGIGQISSEVPQNLSASRPQDRQFILSSKKLLLSDSGFYLCARLHGGRPNTGELFFGEGSRLTVL.

The chain employs TRBV23-1 and TRBJ1-2, with 7 bases matching TRBD1. TRBV23-1 is identified as an open reading frame with a role that is uncertain. This CDR3 contains 14 residues. After removal of 6 bases from V and 5 bases from J, the junction contained 9 bases not matched to a gene. The CDR3 is CASRDRTNYYGYTF. The DNA for the CDR3 is TGCGCCAGCAGGGACAGGACTAATTATTATGGCTACACCTTC.

The chain has TRBV4-2 and TRBJ1-4; 9 positions match TRBD1. The V gene end was trimmed by 2 bases and the J gene end by 2 bases; junction bases not matched to a gene: 9. Germline-derived CDR1 and CDR2 are LGHNA and YNFKEQ. This CDR3 has 18 amino acids. This chain's CDR3 is CASSQQGQGRRTNEKLFF. CDR3 nucleotides: TGTGCCAGCAGCCAACAGGGACAGGGAAGGCGGACTAATGAAAAACTGTTTTTT.

The rearrangement links TRBV11-2 to TRBJ2-1; D possibly matches TRBD1 or TRBD2 (5 bases each). This CDR3 is built from 15 residues. V was trimmed by 2 bases and J by 8 bases, leaving 16 bases between them. Per the germline V gene, CDR1 is SGHAT and CDR2 is FQNNGV. CDR3 coding DNA: TGTGCCAGCAGCTTATATTCGACTCGGGGCGATGAGCAGTTCTTC. It specifies CASSLYSTRGDEQFF.

The rearrangement links TRBV4-2 to TRBJ1-1; D is unresolved. The V gene's germline CDR1 is LGHNA and CDR2 YNFKEQ. The CDR3 extends over 14 amino acids. V was shortened by 1 base and J by 3 bases, with 9 bases between the two germline ends. The CDR3, as DNA: TGTGCCAGCAGCCAAGCGGGGAGGGACACTGAAGCTTTCTTT. Amino acids: CASSQAGRDTEAFF.